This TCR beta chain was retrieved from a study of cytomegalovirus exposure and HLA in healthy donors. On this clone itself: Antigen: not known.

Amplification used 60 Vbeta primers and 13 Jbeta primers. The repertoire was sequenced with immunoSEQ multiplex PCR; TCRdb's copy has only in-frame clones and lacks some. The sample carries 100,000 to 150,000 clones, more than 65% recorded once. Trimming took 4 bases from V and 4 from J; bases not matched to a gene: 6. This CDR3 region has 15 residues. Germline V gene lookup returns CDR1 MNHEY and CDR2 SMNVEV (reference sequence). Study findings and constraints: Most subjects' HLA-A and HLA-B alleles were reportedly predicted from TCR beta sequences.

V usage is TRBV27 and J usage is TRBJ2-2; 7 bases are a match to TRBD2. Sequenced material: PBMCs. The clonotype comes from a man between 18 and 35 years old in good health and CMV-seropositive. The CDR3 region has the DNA TGTGCCAGCAGTTCAGGCGGGGGTCTCACCGGGGAGCTGTTTTTT. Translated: CASSSGGGLTGELFF.